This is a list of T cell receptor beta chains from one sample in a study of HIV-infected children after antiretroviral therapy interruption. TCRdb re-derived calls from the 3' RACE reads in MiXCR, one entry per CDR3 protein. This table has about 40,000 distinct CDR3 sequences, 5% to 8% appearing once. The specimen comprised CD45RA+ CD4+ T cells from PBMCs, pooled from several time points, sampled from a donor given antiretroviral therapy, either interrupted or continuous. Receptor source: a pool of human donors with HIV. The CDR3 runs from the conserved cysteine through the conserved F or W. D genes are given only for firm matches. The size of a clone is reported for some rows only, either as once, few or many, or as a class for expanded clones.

CDR3 protein: CASSLVAGEGYNEQFF; CDR3 DNA: TGCGCCAGCAGCTTGGTGGCAGGGGAGGGCTACAATGAGCAGTTCTTC; clone size: many; V gene: TRBV5-1; D gene: -; J gene: TRBJ2-1
CDR3 protein: CSVEGTYDIQRDTQYF; CDR3 DNA: TGCAGCGTTGAAGGTACCTACGACATTCAAAGAGATACGCAGTATTTT; clone size: -; V gene: TRBV29-1; D gene: -; J gene: TRBJ2-3
CDR3 protein: CASSPGLVYEQYF; CDR3 DNA: TGTGCCAGCAGCCCCGGACTCGTCTACGAGCAGTACTTC; clone size: many; V gene: TRBV28; D gene: -; J gene: TRBJ2-7
CDR3 protein: CASSLGQGSEQYF; CDR3 DNA: TGTGCCAGCAGTTTAGGGCAGGGGTCCGAGCAGTACTTC; clone size: many; V gene: TRBV12-3/TRBV12-4; D gene: -; J gene: TRBJ2-7
CDR3 protein: CASSYVRSSNSPLHF; CDR3 DNA: TGTGCCAGCAGTTACGTTCGAAGCTCAAATTCACCCCTCCACTTT; clone size: many; V gene: TRBV6-5; D gene: -; J gene: TRBJ1-6
CDR3 protein: CAISTPVREGLEGTDTQYF; CDR3 DNA: TGTGCCATCAGTACCCCCGTGCGGGAGGGCCTCGAGGGCACAGATACGCAGTATTTT; clone size: many; V gene: TRBV10-3; D gene: TRBD2; J gene: TRBJ2-3
CDR3 protein: CASSHLTPGTGRMFF; CDR3 DNA: TGTGCCAGCAGCCATCTGACACCGGGGACAGGGAGGATGTTCTTC; clone size: many; V gene: TRBV14; D gene: TRBD1; J gene: TRBJ2-1
CDR3 protein: CASSRMTGDPINEQFF; CDR3 DNA: TGTGCCAGCAGCCGGATGACAGGGGACCCCATCAATGAGCAGTTCTTC; clone size: many; V gene: TRBV5-8; D gene: TRBD1; J gene: TRBJ2-1
CDR3 protein: CASSPRLEQYF; CDR3 DNA: TGTGCCAGCAGCCCCAGACTCGAGCAGTACTTC; clone size: many; V gene: TRBV6-2/TRBV6-3; D gene: -; J gene: TRBJ2-7
CDR3 protein: CASSLTGGNQAPLF; CDR3 DNA: TGTGCCAGCAGCTTGACAGGGGGCAACCAGGCTCCGCTTTTT; clone size: many; V gene: TRBV2; D gene: TRBD1; J gene: TRBJ1-5
CDR3 protein: CASSYGGGKLGTQYF; CDR3 DNA: TGTGCCAGCAGCTACGGAGGGGGAAAACTCGGTACGCAGTATTTT; clone size: many; V gene: TRBV6-5; D gene: -; J gene: TRBJ2-3
CDR3 protein: CASSRQGVNQPQHF; CDR3 DNA: TGCGCCAGCAGCAGACAGGGGGTCAATCAGCCCCAGCATTTT; clone size: many; V gene: TRBV4-1; D gene: TRBD1; J gene: TRBJ1-5
CDR3 protein: CASSYRGGGYTF; CDR3 DNA: TGTGCCAGCAGTTACAGGGGAGGTGGCTACACCTTC; clone size: many; V gene: TRBV6-5; D gene: -; J gene: TRBJ1-2
CDR3 protein: CASSESGRETQYF; CDR3 DNA: TGTGCCAGCAGTGAATCGGGGCGAGAGACCCAGTACTTC; clone size: many; V gene: TRBV25-1; D gene: -; J gene: TRBJ2-5
CDR3 protein: CASTPGTNSGNTIYF; CDR3 DNA: TGCGCCAGCACCCCCGGGACAAACTCTGGAAACACCATATATTTT; clone size: few; V gene: TRBV10-1; D gene: -; J gene: TRBJ1-3
CDR3 protein: CASTVPTSGTYEQYF; CDR3 DNA: TGTGCCAGCACCGTTCCGACTAGCGGGACCTACGAGCAGTACTTC; clone size: many; V gene: TRBV2; D gene: TRBD2; J gene: TRBJ2-7
CDR3 protein: CSVGRRLAEETQYF; CDR3 DNA: TGCAGCGTCGGCCGACGACTAGCCGAAGAGACCCAGTACTTC; clone size: many; V gene: TRBV29-1; D gene: TRBD2; J gene: TRBJ2-5
CDR3 protein: CATTRGSDTGELFF; CDR3 DNA: TGTGCCACCACTAGAGGTTCGGACACCGGGGAGCTGTTTTTT; clone size: -; V gene: TRBV9; D gene: -; J gene: TRBJ2-2
CDR3 protein: CASSEGGGVDEQFF; CDR3 DNA: TGTGCCAGCAGTGAAGGCGGAGGGGTGGATGAGCAGTTCTTC; clone size: many; V gene: TRBV6-1; D gene: -; J gene: TRBJ2-1
CDR3 protein: CSARRGQSLETQYF; CDR3 DNA: TGCAGTGCTAGACGGGGGCAGTCGCTAGAGACCCAGTACTTC; clone size: many; V gene: TRBV20-1; D gene: -; J gene: TRBJ2-5
CDR3 protein: CSAGPLLSQETQYF; CDR3 DNA: TGCAGCGCCGGACCCTTACTCTCCCAAGAGACCCAGTACTTC; clone size: many; V gene: TRBV29-1; D gene: -; J gene: TRBJ2-5
CDR3 protein: CASSQDPYEQYF; CDR3 DNA: TGTGCCAGCAGTCAGGACCCCTACGAGCAGTACTTC; clone size: many; V gene: TRBV28; D gene: -; J gene: TRBJ2-7
CDR3 protein: CASSQYRGGAGDTQYF; CDR3 DNA: TGTGCCAGCAGCCAATATCGCGGGGGGGCGGGAGATACGCAGTATTTT; clone size: -; V gene: TRBV3-1; D gene: TRBD2; J gene: TRBJ2-3
CDR3 protein: CASSQDLGSPRSGANVLTF; CDR3 DNA: TGTGCCAGCAGCCAAGATTTGGGGTCCCCTCGCTCTGGGGCCAACGTCCTGACTTTC; clone size: many; V gene: TRBV3-1; D gene: -; J gene: TRBJ2-6
CDR3 protein: CAWSLSWGGSEQYF; CDR3 DNA: TGTGCCTGGAGTCTCTCCTGGGGGGGAAGCGAACAGTACTTC; clone size: many; V gene: TRBV30; D gene: TRBD2; J gene: TRBJ2-7
CDR3 protein: CASGEGTAWEETQYF; CDR3 DNA: TGTGCTAGTGGTGAGGGGACGGCTTGGGAAGAGACCCAGTACTTC; clone size: -; V gene: TRBV12-5; D gene: -; J gene: TRBJ2-5
CDR3 protein: CASSSTGVYTEAFF; CDR3 DNA: TGTGCCAGCAGCTCTACAGGGGTGTACACTGAAGCTTTCTTT; clone size: -; V gene: TRBV14; D gene: TRBD1; J gene: TRBJ1-1
CDR3 protein: CASSPRFPTSGGKETQYF; CDR3 DNA: TGTGCCAGCAGCCCCCGCTTCCCGACTAGCGGGGGCAAAGAGACCCAGTACTTC; clone size: many; V gene: TRBV7-8; D gene: TRBD2; J gene: TRBJ2-5
CDR3 protein: CASRSEVSGQETQYF; CDR3 DNA: TGTGCCAGCAGGAGTGAGGTGTCTGGACAAGAGACCCAGTACTTC; clone size: -; V gene: TRBV2; D gene: -; J gene: TRBJ2-5
CDR3 protein: CASSPSGGGTYEQYF; CDR3 DNA: TGTGCCAGCTCGCCCAGCGGGGGGGGTACCTACGAGCAGTACTTC; clone size: many; V gene: TRBV18; D gene: TRBD2; J gene: TRBJ2-7
CDR3 protein: CASSYSGASTDTQYF; CDR3 DNA: TGTGCCAGCAGTTACTCCGGGGCATCAACAGATACGCAGTATTTT; clone size: -; V gene: TRBV6-5; D gene: -; J gene: TRBJ2-3
CDR3 protein: CASSPRTTGAIEQFF; CDR3 DNA: TGTGCCAGCTCACCTCGGACCACGGGCGCCATTGAGCAGTTCTTC; clone size: few; V gene: TRBV18; D gene: -; J gene: TRBJ2-1
CDR3 protein: CASSYEAGGPNEQFF; CDR3 DNA: TGTGCCAGCAGTTACGAAGCGGGAGGGCCCAATGAGCAGTTCTTC; clone size: -; V gene: TRBV6-5; D gene: TRBD2; J gene: TRBJ2-1
CDR3 protein: CASSELDSSATGELFF; CDR3 DNA: TGTGCCAGCAGTGAACTGGACAGCTCCGCTACCGGGGAGCTGTTTTTT; clone size: few; V gene: TRBV25-1; D gene: -; J gene: TRBJ2-2
CDR3 protein: CASSQVGTGRYEQYF; CDR3 DNA: TGCGCCAGCAGCCAAGTGGGGACAGGACGATACGAGCAGTACTTC; clone size: few; V gene: TRBV4-1; D gene: TRBD1; J gene: TRBJ2-7
CDR3 protein: CASSRLSVNSYEQYF; CDR3 DNA: TGTGCCAGCAGCCGCCTAAGCGTAAACTCCTACGAGCAGTACTTC; clone size: medium-sized; V gene: TRBV4-2; D gene: -; J gene: TRBJ2-7
CDR3 protein: CSALFGGDTQYF; CDR3 DNA: TGCAGTGCTTTGTTTGGGGGGGATACGCAGTATTTT; clone size: many; V gene: TRBV20-1; D gene: -; J gene: TRBJ2-3
CDR3 protein: CSVYSGRNRELFF; CDR3 DNA: TGCAGCGTTTATAGCGGGAGAAATCGGGAGCTGTTTTTT; clone size: -; V gene: TRBV29-1; D gene: TRBD2; J gene: TRBJ2-2
CDR3 protein: CASSRLAGEFEQFF; CDR3 DNA: TGTGCCAGCAGCAGACTAGCGGGGGAATTTGAGCAGTTCTTC; clone size: many; V gene: TRBV12-3/TRBV12-4; D gene: TRBD2; J gene: TRBJ2-1
CDR3 protein: CASSLGGAGRPYEQYF; CDR3 DNA: TGTGCCAGCAGTTTGGGGGGAGCGGGGCGACCCTACGAGCAGTACTTC; clone size: many; V gene: TRBV28; D gene: TRBD2; J gene: TRBJ2-7
CDR3 protein: CSVDGQTNTEAFF; CDR3 DNA: TGCAGCGTTGATGGACAGACAAACACTGAAGCTTTCTTT; clone size: many; V gene: TRBV29-1; D gene: -; J gene: TRBJ1-1
CDR3 protein: CASSSIPVPIPNEQFF; CDR3 DNA: TGTGCCAGCAGCTCGATCCCGGTTCCGATTCCCAATGAGCAGTTCTTC; clone size: many; V gene: TRBV7-6; D gene: -; J gene: TRBJ2-1
CDR3 protein: CASRRTSGNTGELFF; CDR3 DNA: TGTGCCAGCCGACGGACTAGCGGGAACACCGGGGAGCTGTTTTTT; clone size: many; V gene: TRBV6-1; D gene: TRBD2; J gene: TRBJ2-2
CDR3 protein: CASSGDVWTQYF; CDR3 DNA: TGTGCCAGCAGCGGGGATGTGTGGACGCAGTATTTT; clone size: many; V gene: TRBV7-2; D gene: -; J gene: TRBJ2-3
CDR3 protein: CASSVGGPAGEQFF; CDR3 DNA: TGCGCCAGCAGCGTGGGGGGGCCAGCGGGCGAGCAGTTCTTC; clone size: many; V gene: TRBV5-1; D gene: -; J gene: TRBJ2-1
CDR3 protein: CACSAPGPGGSPLHF; CDR3 DNA: TGTGCCTGCAGCGCGCCGGGCCCAGGGGGTTCACCCCTCCACTTT; clone size: few; V gene: TRBV12-3/TRBV12-4; D gene: TRBD1; J gene: TRBJ1-6
CDR3 protein: CASSDGSFSGNTIYF; CDR3 DNA: TGCGCCAGCAGTGACGGGTCATTCTCTGGAAACACCATATATTTT; clone size: many; V gene: TRBV10-1; D gene: -; J gene: TRBJ1-3
CDR3 protein: CASSFTAGEAFF; CDR3 DNA: TGTGCCAGCAGCTTCACTGCCGGTGAAGCTTTCTTT; clone size: many; V gene: TRBV7-8; D gene: -; J gene: TRBJ1-1
CDR3 protein: CASSPSFGGTDGNTIYF; CDR3 DNA: TGTGCCAGCAGCCCCTCGTTCGGCGGGACAGATGGAAACACCATATATTTT; clone size: many; V gene: TRBV7-9; D gene: TRBD1; J gene: TRBJ1-3
CDR3 protein: CASSHPRGTDTQYF; CDR3 DNA: TGTGCCAGCAGTCACCCCCGAGGTACGGATACGCAGTATTTT; clone size: many; V gene: TRBV6-6; D gene: -; J gene: TRBJ2-3
CDR3 protein: CASSQDRGENYAEQFF; CDR3 DNA: TGTGCCAGCAGCCAAGATAGGGGGGAGAACTATGCTGAGCAGTTCTTC; clone size: medium-sized; V gene: TRBV6-6; D gene: -; J gene: TRBJ2-1
CDR3 protein: CASSPLSKTYQETQYF; CDR3 DNA: TGTGCCAGCTCACCACTAAGCAAGACTTACCAAGAGACCCAGTACTTC; clone size: many; V gene: TRBV18; D gene: -; J gene: TRBJ2-5
CDR3 protein: CASSPGLPNQPQHF; CDR3 DNA: TGTGCCAGCAGCCCGGGACTCCCCAATCAGCCCCAGCATTTT; clone size: many; V gene: TRBV7-2; D gene: -; J gene: TRBJ1-5
CDR3 protein: CSAGQGGNQPQHF; CDR3 DNA: TGCAGCGCCGGACAGGGAGGCAATCAGCCCCAGCATTTT; clone size: -; V gene: TRBV29-1; D gene: TRBD1; J gene: TRBJ1-5
CDR3 protein: CASSLFFGGTDTQYF; CDR3 DNA: TGTGCCAGCAGCCTTTTTTTTGGGGGAACAGATACGCAGTATTTT; clone size: many; V gene: TRBV7-2; D gene: -; J gene: TRBJ2-3
CDR3 protein: CSAREAEETQYF; CDR3 DNA: TGCAGTGCTAGAGAAGCCGAAGAGACCCAGTACTTC; clone size: many; V gene: TRBV20-1; D gene: -; J gene: TRBJ2-5
CDR3 protein: CASSHSLANYGYTF; CDR3 DNA: TGTGCCAGCAGCCACTCGTTGGCAAACTATGGCTACACCTTC; clone size: many; V gene: TRBV7-2; D gene: -; J gene: TRBJ1-2
CDR3 protein: CSVDGGRSTGELFF; CDR3 DNA: TGCAGCGTTGACGGAGGCCGTTCCACCGGGGAGCTGTTTTTT; clone size: many; V gene: TRBV29-1; D gene: -; J gene: TRBJ2-2
CDR3 protein: CASSPRDRGVINYGYTF; CDR3 DNA: TGTGCCAGCAGTCCCCGGGACAGGGGAGTGATAAACTATGGCTACACCTTC; clone size: medium-sized; V gene: TRBV5-4; D gene: TRBD1; J gene: TRBJ1-2